This T cell receptor (beta chain) emerged from a study of T cells after yellow fever vaccination. Study context: Fractions containing few cells were prepared with SMART-Seq v4 Ultra Low Input. Whole-study findings and limits: FACS-sorted repertoires might harbor abundant contaminating clonotypes from the bulk population.

This clonotype appeared a few times. As yet, its antigen is unknown. The CDR3 has 12 amino acids. Germline values: CDR1 LNHNV, CDR2 YYDKDF (reference sequence). Between the trimmed V and J ends, which lost 5 bases and 10 bases, there was a span of 9 bases. TCRdb reprocessed the 5' RACE reads with MiXCR, giving one entry per CDR3 protein. Of roughly 120,000 distinct CDR3 sequences listed, 7.2% are singletons. The chain combines TRBV15 with TRBJ1-6; D not certain. The clonotype was recovered from a man younger than 30 who received the YFV17D yellow fever vaccine. Sequences were derived from CD4+ T cells sorted from PBMCs, sampled roughly seven weeks after the first yellow fever vaccination. CDR3 residues: CATSPSESPLHF. The CDR3 region has the DNA TGTGCCACCAGCCCGAGCGAGTCACCCCTCCACTTT.